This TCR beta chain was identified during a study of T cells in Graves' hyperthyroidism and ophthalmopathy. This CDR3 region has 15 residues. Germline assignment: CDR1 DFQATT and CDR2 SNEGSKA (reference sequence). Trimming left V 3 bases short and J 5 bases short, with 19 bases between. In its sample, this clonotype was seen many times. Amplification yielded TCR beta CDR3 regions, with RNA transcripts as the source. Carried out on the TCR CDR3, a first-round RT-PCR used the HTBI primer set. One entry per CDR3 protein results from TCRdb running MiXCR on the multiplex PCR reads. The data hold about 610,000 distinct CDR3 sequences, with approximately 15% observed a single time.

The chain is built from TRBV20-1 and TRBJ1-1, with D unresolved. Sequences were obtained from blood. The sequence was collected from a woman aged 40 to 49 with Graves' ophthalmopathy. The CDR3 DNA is TGCAGTGCTAGGGATCCCAACCCGCTAGGAACTGAAGCTTTCTTT. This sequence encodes CSARDPNPLGTEAFF.